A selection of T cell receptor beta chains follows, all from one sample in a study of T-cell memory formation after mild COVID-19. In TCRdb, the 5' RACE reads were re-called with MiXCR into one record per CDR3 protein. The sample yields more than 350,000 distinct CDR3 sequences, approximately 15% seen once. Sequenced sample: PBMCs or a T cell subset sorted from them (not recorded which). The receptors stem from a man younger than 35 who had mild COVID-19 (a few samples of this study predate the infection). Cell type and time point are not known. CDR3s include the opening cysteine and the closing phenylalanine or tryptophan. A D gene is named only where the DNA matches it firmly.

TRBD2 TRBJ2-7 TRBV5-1 CASSLVPSGRSYEQYF
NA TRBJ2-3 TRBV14 CASSPYPWATTDTQYF
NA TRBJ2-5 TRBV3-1 CASSPRRGPVETQYF
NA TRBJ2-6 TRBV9 CASSVGQELPGANVLTF
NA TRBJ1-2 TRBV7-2 CASSSGTGGYEGYTF
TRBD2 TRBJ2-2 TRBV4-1 CASSQVAGGTGELFF
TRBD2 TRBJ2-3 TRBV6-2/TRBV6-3 CASSSAMASGGADTQYF
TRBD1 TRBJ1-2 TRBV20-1 CSAKTGGGKGYTF
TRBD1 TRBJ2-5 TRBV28 CASKQGGETQYF
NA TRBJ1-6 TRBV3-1 CASSHPGEFSPLHF
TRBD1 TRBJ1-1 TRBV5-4 CASSLGKGQGNTEAFF
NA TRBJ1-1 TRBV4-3 CASSLTLRGWDTEAFF
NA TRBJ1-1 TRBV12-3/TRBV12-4 CASSSTRTEAFF
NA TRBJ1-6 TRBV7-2 CASSRDRPNSPLHF
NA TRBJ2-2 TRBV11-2 CASIQKYTGELFF
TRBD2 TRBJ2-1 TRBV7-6 CASSLVGVAGGPVEQFF
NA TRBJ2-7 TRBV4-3 CASSQDSRGSKSYEQYF
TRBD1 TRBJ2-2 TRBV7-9 CASSRGHGELFF
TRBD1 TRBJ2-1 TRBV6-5 CASSLLQGVSYNEQFF
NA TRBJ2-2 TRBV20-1 CSAPRVRGGELFF
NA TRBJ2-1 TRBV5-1 CASSLGDLPYNEQFF
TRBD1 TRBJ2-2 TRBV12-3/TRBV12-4 CASSRQGRTGELFF
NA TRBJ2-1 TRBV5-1 CASSLGTSWGNEQFF
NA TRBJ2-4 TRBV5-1 CASSLAVRQGGNIQYF
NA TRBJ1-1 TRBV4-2 CASSQEQVNTEAFF
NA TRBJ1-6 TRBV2 CASSEYGGQNSPLHF
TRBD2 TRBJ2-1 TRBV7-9 CASSSGLAGLSYNEQFF
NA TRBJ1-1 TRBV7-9 CASSPTVIMNTEAFF
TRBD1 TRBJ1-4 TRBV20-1 CSARDDRGWEKLFF
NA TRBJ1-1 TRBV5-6 CASSPSTTGDTEAFF
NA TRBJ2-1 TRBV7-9 CASELSGGSYNEQFF
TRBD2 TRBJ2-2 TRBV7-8 CASSPNAGGSERELFF
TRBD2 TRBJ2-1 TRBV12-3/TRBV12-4 CASSLPSGSYNEQFF
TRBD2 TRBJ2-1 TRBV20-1 CSARGFGTSGGTHYNEQFF
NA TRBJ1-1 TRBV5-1 CASSPPSGGNTEAFF
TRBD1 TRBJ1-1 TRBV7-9 CASSSSRGQGNTEAFF
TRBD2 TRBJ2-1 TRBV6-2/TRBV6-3 CASTKGLAGGLGQFF
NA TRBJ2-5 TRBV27 CASSPRWPQETQYF
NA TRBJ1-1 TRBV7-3 CASSLSEGMNTEAFF
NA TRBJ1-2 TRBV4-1 CASSLPDVTF
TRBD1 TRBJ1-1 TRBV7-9 CASSLEQGMNTEAFF
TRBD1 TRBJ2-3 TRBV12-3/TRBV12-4 CASSFDGRGTDTQYF
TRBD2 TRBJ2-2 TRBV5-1 CASSLPSGGPTGELFF
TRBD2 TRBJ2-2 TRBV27 CASSLTSGHTGELFF
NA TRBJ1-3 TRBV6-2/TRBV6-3 CASSYRGFGNTIYF
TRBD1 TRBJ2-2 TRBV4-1 CASSERGQGATGELFF
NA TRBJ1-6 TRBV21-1 CASSNRVGSYNSPLHF
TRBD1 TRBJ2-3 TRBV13 CASSLRQGETDTQYF
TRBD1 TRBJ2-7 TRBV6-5 CASGGQVPYEQYF
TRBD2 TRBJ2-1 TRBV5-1 CASASGGSYNEQFF
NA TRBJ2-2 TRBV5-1 CASRLHTEFGELFF
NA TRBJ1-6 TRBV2 CASKPDYNSPLHF